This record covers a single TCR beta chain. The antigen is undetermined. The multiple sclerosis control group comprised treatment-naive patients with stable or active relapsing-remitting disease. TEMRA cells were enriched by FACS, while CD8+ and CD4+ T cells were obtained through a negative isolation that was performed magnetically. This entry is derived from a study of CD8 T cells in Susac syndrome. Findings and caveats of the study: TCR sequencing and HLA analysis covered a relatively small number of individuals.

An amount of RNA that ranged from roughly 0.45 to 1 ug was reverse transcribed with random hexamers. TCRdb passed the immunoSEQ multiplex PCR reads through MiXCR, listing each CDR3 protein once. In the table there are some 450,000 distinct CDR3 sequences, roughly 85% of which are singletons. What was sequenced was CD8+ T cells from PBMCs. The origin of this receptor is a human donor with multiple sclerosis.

The DNA of the CDR3 is TGTGCCAGCAGCTTCCCCCCCGAACTAGCGGGGAGGAATGAGCAGTTCTTC. Residues: CASSFPPELAGRNEQFF. This chain connects TRBV7-2 to TRBJ2-1; 10 positions match TRBD2. The CDR3 is 17 amino acids. The V gene end was trimmed by 3 bases and the J gene end by 7 bases; junction bases not matched to a gene: 12. The germline gives CDR1 SGHTA, CDR2 FQGNSA.